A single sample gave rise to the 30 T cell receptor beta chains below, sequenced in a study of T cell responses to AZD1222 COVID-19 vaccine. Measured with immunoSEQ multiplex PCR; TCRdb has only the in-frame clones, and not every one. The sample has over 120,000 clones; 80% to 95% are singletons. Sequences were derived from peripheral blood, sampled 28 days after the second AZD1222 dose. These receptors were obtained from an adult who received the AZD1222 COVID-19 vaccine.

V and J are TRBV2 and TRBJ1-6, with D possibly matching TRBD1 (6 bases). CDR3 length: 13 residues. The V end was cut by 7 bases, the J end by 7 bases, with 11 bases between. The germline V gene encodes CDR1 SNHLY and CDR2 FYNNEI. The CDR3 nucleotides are TGTGCCAGCAAGGGGGAGCAAAATTCACCCCTCCACTTT. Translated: CASKGEQNSPLHF.

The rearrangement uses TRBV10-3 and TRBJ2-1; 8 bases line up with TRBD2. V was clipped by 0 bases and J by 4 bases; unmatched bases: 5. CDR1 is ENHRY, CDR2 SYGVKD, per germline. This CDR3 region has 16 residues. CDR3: CAISESGGGRYNEQFF. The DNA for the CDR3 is TGTGCCATCAGTGAGTCGGGGGGCGGGAGGTACAATGAGCAGTTCTTC.

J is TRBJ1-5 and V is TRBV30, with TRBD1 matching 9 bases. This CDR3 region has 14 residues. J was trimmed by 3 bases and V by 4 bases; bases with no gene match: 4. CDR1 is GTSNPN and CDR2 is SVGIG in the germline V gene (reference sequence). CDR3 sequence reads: CAWKGDRVNQPQHF. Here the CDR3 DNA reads TGTGCCTGGAAAGGGGACAGGGTCAATCAGCCCCAGCATTTT.

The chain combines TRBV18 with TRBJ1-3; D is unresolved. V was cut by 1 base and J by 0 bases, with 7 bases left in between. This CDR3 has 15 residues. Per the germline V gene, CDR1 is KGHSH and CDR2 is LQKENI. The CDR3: CASSPRQYSGNTIYF. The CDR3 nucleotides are TGTGCCAGCTCACCACGACAATACTCTGGAAACACCATATATTTT.

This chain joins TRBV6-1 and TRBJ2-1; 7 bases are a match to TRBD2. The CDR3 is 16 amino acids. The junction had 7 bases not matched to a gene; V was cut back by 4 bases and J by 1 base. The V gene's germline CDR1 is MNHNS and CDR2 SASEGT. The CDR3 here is CASSGRLATSYNEQFF. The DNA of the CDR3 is TGTGCCAGCAGTGGCAGACTAGCAACTTCCTACAATGAGCAGTTCTTC.

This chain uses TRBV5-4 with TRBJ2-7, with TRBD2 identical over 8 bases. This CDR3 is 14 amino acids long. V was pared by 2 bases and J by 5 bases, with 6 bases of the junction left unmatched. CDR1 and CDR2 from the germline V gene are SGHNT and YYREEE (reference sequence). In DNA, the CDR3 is TGTGCCAGCAGCTTCGACGGGAGGGCAAACGAGCAGTACTTC. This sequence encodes CASSFDGRANEQYF.

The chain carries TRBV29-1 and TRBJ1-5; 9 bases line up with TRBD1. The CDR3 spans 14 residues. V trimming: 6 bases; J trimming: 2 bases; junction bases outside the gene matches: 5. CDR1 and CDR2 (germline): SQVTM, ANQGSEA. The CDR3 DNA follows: TGCAGCGTCTGGGACAGGGAGGGCAATCAGCCCCAGCATTTT. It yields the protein CSVWDREGNQPQHF. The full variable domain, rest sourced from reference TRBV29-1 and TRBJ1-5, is SAVISQKPSRDICQRGTSLTIQCQVDSQVTMMFWYRQQPGQSLTLIATANQGSEATYESGFVIDKFPISRPNLTFSTLTVSNMSPEDSSIYLCSVWDREGNQPQHFGDGTRLSIL.

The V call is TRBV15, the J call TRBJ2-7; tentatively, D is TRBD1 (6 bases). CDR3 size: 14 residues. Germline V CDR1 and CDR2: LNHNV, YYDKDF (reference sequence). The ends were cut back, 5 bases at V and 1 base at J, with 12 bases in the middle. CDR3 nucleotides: TGTGCCACCAGCGGCAGGGGTCTTTCCTACGAGCAGTACTTC. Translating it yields CATSGRGLSYEQYF.

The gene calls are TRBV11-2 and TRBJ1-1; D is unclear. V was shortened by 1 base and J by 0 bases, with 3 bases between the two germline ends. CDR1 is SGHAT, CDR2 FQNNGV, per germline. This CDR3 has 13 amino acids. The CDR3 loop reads CASSLALNTEAFF. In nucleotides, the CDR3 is TGTGCCAGCAGCTTAGCTTTGAACACTGAAGCTTTCTTT.

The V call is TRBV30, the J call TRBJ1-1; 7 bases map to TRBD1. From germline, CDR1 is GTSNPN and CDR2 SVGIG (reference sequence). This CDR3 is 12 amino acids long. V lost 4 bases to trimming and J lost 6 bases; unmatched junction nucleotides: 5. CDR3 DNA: TGTGCCTGGAAGGGGGCTGCGGCTGAAGCTTTCTTT. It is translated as CAWKGAAAEAFF.

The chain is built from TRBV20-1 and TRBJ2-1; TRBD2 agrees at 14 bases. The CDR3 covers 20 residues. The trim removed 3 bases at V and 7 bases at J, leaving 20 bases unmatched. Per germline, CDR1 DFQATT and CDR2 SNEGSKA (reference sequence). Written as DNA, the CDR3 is TGCAGTGCTAGTGATTTCGGGACTAGCGGGAGAGTCTCCCTTAGGAATGAGCAGTTCTTC. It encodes CSASDFGTSGRVSLRNEQFF.

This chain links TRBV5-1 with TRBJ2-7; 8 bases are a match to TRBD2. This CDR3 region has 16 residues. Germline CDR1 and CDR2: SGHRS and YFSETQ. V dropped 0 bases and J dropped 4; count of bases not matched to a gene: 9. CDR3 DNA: TGCGCCAGCAGCTTGGCCGAAGCGGGAGAAAGGTACGAGCAGTACTTC. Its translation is CASSLAEAGERYEQYF. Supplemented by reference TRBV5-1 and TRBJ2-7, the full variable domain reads KAGVTQTPRYLIKTRGQQVTLSCSPISGHRSVSWYQQTPGQGLQFLFEYFSETQRNKGNFPGRFSGRQFSNSRSEMNVSTLELGDSALYLCASSLAEAGERYEQYFGPGTRLTVT.

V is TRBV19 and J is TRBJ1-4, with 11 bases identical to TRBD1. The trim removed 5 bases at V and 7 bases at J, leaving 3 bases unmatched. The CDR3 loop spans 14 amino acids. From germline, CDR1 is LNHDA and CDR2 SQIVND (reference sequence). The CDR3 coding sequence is TGTGCCAGTAGTGTGGACAGGGGGCGTGAAAAACTGTTTTTT. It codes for CASSVDRGREKLFF.

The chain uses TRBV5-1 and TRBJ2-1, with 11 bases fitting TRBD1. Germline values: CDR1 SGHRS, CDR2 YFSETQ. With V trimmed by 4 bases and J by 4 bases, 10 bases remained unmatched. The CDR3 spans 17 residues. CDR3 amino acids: CASSTTPGTGGYNEQFF. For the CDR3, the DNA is TGCGCCAGCAGCACCACACCAGGGACAGGGGGGTACAATGAGCAGTTCTTC.

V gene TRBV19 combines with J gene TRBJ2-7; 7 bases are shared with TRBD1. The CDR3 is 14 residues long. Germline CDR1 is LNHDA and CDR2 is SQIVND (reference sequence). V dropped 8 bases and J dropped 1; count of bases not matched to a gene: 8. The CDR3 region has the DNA TGTGCCAGTCGCGGACAGGCGACTTCCTACGAGCAGTACTTC. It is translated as CASRGQATSYEQYF.

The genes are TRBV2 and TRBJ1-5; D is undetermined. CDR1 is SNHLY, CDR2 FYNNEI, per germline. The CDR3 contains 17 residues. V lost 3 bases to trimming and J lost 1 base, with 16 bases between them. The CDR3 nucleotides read TGTGCCAGCAGTGACCTTGGAGGGCCGAGAAGCAATCAGCCCCAGCATTTT. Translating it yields CASSDLGGPRSNQPQHF.

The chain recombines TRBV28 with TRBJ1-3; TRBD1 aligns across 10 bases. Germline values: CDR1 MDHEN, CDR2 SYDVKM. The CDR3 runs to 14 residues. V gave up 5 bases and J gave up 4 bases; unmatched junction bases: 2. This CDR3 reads CASSPGQGGNTIYF. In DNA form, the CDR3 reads TGTGCCAGCAGTCCGGGACAGGGGGGAAACACCATATATTTT.

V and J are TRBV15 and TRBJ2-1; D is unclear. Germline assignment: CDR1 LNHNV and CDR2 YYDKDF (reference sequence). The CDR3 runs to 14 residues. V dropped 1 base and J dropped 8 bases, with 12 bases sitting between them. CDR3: CATSRGGMWDEQFF. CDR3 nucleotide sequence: TGTGCCACCAGCAGAGGTGGGATGTGGGATGAGCAGTTCTTC. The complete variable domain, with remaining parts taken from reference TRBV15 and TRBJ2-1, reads DAMVIQNPRYQVTQFGKPVTLSCSQTLNHNVMYWYQQKSSQAPKLLFHYYDKDFNNEADTPDNFQSRRPNTSFCFLDIRSPGLGDTAMYLCATSRGGMWDEQFFGPGTRLTVL.

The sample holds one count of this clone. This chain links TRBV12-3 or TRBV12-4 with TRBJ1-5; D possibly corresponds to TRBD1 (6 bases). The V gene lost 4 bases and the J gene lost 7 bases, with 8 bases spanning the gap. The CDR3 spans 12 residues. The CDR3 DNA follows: TGTGCCAGCAGTTCAGGGGTCCAGCCCCAGCATTTT. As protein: CASSSGVQPQHF.

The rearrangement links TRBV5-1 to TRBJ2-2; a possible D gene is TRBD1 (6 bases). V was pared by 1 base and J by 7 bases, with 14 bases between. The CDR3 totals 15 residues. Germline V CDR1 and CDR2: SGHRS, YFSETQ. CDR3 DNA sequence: TGCGCCAGCAGCTTGAGGCCAGGGGCGATCGGGGAGCTGTTTTTT. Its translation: CASSLRPGAIGELFF. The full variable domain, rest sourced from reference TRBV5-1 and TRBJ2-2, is KAGVTQTPRYLIKTRGQQVTLSCSPISGHRSVSWYQQTPGQGLQFLFEYFSETQRNKGNFPGRFSGRQFSNSRSEMNVSTLELGDSALYLCASSLRPGAIGELFFGEGSRLTVL.

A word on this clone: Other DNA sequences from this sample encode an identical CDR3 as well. The DNA for the CDR3 is TGTGCCAGCAGCTTGGACAGTAATGAAAAACTGTTTTTT. This codes for CASSLDSNEKLFF. The chain carries TRBV7-2 and TRBJ1-4; a weak D match, TRBD1 (6 bases). Germline-derived CDR1 and CDR2 are SGHTA and FQGNSA. The CDR3 consists of 13 residues. The V end lost 3 bases, the J end lost 4 bases, and 6 bases lay between the germline ends. Full variable domain (rest looked up from reference TRBV7-2 and TRBJ1-4): GAGVSQSPSNKVTEKGKDVELRCDPISGHTALYWYRQSLGQGLEFLIYFQGNSAPDKSGLPSDRFSAERTGGSVSTLTIQRTQQEDSAVYLCASSLDSNEKLFFGSGTQLSVL.

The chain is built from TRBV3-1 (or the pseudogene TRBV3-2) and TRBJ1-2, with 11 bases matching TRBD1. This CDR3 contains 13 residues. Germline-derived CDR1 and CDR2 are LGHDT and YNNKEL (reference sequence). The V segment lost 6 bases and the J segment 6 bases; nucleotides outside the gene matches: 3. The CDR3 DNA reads TGTGCCAGCAGGCGGACAGGGGGCAATGGCTACACCTTC. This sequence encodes CASRRTGGNGYTF.

The CDR3 region is CASSLTWTSGSGTDTQYF. CDR3 nucleotide sequence: TGTGCCAGCAGCTTAACTTGGACTAGCGGGAGTGGGACAGATACGCAGTATTTT. The chain combines TRBV7-8 with TRBJ2-3; 13 bases line up with TRBD2. J gave up 3 bases and V 2 bases, and 8 bases lay outside the gene matches. Germline CDR1 and CDR2: SGHVS and FQNEAQ. The CDR3 spans 18 residues.

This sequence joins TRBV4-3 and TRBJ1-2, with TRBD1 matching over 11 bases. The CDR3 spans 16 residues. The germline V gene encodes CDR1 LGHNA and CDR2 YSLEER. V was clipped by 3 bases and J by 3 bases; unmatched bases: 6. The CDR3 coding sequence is TGCGCCAGCAGCCATCTAACGGGACAGGGGGACTATGGCTACACCTTC. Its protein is CASSHLTGQGDYGYTF.

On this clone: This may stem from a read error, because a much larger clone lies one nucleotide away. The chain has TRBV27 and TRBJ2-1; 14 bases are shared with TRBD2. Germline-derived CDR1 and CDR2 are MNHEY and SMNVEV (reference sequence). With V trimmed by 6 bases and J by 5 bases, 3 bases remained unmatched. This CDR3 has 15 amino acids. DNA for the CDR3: TGTGCCAGCAGCCCGGGACTAGCGGGGGACAATGAGCAGTTCTTC. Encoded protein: CASSPGLAGDNEQFF.

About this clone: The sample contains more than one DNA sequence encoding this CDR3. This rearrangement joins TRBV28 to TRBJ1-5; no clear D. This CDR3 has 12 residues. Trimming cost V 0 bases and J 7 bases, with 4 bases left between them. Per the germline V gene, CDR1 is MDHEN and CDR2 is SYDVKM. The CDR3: CASSLWGQPQHF. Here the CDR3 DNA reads TGTGCCAGCAGTTTATGGGGACAGCCCCAGCATTTT.

The CDR3 is CAWSVLQLNYGYTF. The CDR3 nucleotides are TGTGCCTGGAGTGTACTGCAGCTTAACTATGGCTACACCTTC. J is TRBJ1-2 and V is TRBV30; no definite D call. Germline V gives CDR1 GTSNPN, CDR2 SVGIG (reference sequence). The V end was cut by 0 bases, the J end by 1 base, with 9 bases between. The CDR3 contains 14 residues. Complete variable domain (other parts from reference TRBV30 and TRBJ1-2): SQTIHQWPATLVQPVGSPLSLECTVEGTSNPNLYWYRQAAGRGLQLLFYSVGIGQISSEVPQNLSASRPQDRQFILSSKKLLLSDSGFYLCAWSVLQLNYGYTFGSGTRLTVV.

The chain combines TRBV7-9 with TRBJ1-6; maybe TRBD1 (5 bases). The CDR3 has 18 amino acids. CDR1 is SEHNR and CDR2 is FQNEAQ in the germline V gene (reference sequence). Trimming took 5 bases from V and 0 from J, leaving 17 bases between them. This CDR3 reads CASSLDGRGGSYNSPLHF. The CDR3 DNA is TGTGCCAGCAGCCTAGATGGACGGGGGGGCTCCTATAATTCACCCCTCCACTTT.

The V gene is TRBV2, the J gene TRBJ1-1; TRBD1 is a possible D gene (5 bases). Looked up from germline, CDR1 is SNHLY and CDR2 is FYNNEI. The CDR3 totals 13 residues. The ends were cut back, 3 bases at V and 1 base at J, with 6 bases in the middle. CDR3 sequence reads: CASSDDRNTEAFF. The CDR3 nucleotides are TGTGCCAGCAGTGACGACAGGAACACTGAAGCTTTCTTT.

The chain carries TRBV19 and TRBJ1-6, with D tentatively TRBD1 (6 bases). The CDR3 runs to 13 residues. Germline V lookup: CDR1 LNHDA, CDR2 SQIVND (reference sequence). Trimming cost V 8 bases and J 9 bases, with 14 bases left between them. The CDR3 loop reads CASQLRGGSPLHF. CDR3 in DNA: TGTGCCAGTCAACTCAGGGGTGGTTCACCCCTCCACTTT.